Listed below are T cell receptor beta chains from one sample, sequenced in a study of blood T cell repertoires in COVID-19. Clones were sequenced by immunoSEQ multiplex PCR, and TCRdb holds only the in-frame ones, with some missing. The sample comprises about 89,000 clones, 81% of which are singletons, and around a tenth rests with the top ten. The sample consisted of peripheral blood. These receptor sequences come from a woman at least 80 years old with acute or convalescent COVID-19. CDR3s include the opening cysteine and the closing phenylalanine or tryptophan. Some rows have no size entry. The others give once, few or many, or a class for an expanded clone.

>TRBV10-3|NA|TRBJ1-4
CAISGDRGQEKLFF
>TRBV4-3|NA|TRBJ2-1
CASSQDWGQGNEQFF
>TRBV11-2|NA|TRBJ1-1
CASSILGQGGTEAFF
>TRBV2|NA|TRBJ2-1
CASSEAGGNEQFF
>TRBV19|NA|TRBJ1-3
CASSIRGTYSGNTIYF
>TRBV28|NA|TRBJ1-3
CASSTRQGGNTIYF
>TRBV4-2|NA|TRBJ1-1
CASSQGQGANTEAFF
>TRBV5-4|few|TRBJ2-5
CASSHPTSGGQETQYF
>TRBV18|NA|TRBJ1-4
CASSPARSNEKLFF
>TRBV4-2|NA|TRBJ1-1
CASNLGQQNTEAFF
>TRBV13|NA|TRBJ1-1
CASSLAQGANTEAFF
>TRBV30|NA|TRBJ1-2
CAWSGGGGTNYGYTF
>TRBV6-6|NA|TRBJ1-5
CATRDNSNQPQHF
>TRBV28|NA|TRBJ2-7
CAITGTGVYYEQYF
>TRBV3-1/TRBV3-2|NA|TRBJ1-6
CASSPYRGFVYSPLHF
>TRBV18|NA|TRBJ1-2
CASSSSTGVEGYTF
>TRBV2|NA|TRBJ1-2
CASGGGFYGYTF
>TRBV19|NA|TRBJ2-1
CASRGTSGGPTYSYNEQFF
>TRBV10-3|NA|TRBJ2-1
CAISGYSSYNEQFF
>TRBV7-9|NA|TRBJ1-1
CASSLSRGQPEAFF
>TRBV2|NA|TRBJ1-2
CASSDRGQLPYGYTF
>TRBV15|few|TRBJ1-1
CATSREQGGNTEAFF
>TRBV15|NA|TRBJ1-1
CATSREPGKEAFF
>TRBV2|few|TRBJ1-2
CASSGQIYGYTF
>TRBV6-6|NA|TRBJ2-5
CASSLDRVGKTQYF
>TRBV3-1/TRBV3-2|NA|TRBJ2-2
CASSQEYRGTGELFF
>TRBV7-9|NA|TRBJ1-3
CASSYGGGNTIYF